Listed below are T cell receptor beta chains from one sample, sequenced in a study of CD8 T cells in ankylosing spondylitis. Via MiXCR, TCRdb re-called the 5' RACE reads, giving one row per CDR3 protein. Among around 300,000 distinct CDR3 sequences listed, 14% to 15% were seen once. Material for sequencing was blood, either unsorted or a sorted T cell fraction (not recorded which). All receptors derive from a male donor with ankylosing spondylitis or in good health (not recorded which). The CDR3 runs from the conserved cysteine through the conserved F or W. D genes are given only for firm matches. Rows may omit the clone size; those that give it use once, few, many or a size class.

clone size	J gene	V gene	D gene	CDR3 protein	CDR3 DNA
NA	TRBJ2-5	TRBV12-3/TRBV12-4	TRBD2	CASRGAGGSEETQYF	TGTGCCAGCAGGGGGGCGGGGGGAAGTGAAGAGACCCAGTACTTC
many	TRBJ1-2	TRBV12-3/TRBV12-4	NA	CASSFTGPYYGYTF	TGTGCCAGCAGTTTTACAGGGCCTTACTATGGCTACACCTTC
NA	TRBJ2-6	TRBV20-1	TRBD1	CSARDRVSSGANVLTF	TGCAGTGCTAGGGACAGGGTCAGCTCTGGGGCCAACGTCCTGACTTTC
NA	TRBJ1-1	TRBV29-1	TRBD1	CSVSTGIEAFF	TGCAGCGTCTCGACAGGGATCGAAGCTTTCTTT
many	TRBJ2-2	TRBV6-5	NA	CASRREGELFF	TGTGCCAGCAGGAGGGAGGGGGAGCTGTTTTTT
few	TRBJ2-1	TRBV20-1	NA	CSASGVAYNEQFF	TGCAGTGCTAGTGGGGTAGCTTACAATGAGCAGTTCTTC
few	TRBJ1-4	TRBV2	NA	CASSFYFEKLFF	TGTGCCAGCAGCTTCTACTTCGAAAAACTGTTTTTT
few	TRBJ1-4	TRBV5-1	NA	CASSLRTAATNEKLFF	TGCGCCAGCAGCTTGAGGACAGCCGCAACTAATGAAAAACTGTTTTTT
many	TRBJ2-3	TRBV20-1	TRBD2	CSARLAGTDTQYF	TGCAGTGCTAGACTAGCGGGCACAGATACGCAGTATTTT
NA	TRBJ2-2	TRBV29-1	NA	CSVGRAGLGTGELFF	TGCAGCGTTGGAAGGGCAGGGTTGGGCACCGGGGAGCTGTTTTTT
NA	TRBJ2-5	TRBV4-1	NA	CASSRRGLRQETQYF	TGCGCCAGCAGCCGCCGGGGACTCCGCCAAGAGACCCAGTACTTC
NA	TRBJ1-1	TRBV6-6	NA	CASSYVITEAFF	TGTGCCAGCAGTTACGTTATAACTGAAGCTTTCTTT
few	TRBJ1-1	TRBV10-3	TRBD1	CAIRPQGVWTEAFF	TGTGCCATCAGGCCACAGGGGGTTTGGACTGAAGCTTTCTTT
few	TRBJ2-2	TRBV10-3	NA	CAISESAGSSNTGELFF	TGTGCCATCAGTGAGTCGGCTGGATCATCGAACACCGGGGAGCTGTTTTTT
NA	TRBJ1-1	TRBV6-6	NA	CASGQSTEAFF	TGTGCCAGCGGCCAGAGCACTGAAGCTTTCTTT
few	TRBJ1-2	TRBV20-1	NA	CSADLKYGYTF	TGCAGTGCCGACTTAAAGTATGGCTACACCTTC
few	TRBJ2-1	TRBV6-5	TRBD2	CASSYSGLAGDNEQFF	TGTGCCAGCAGTTACTCGGGACTAGCGGGAGATAATGAGCAGTTCTTC
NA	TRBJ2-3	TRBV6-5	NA	CASSYSGAGITDTQYF	TGTGCCAGCAGTTACTCGGGTGCGGGGATCACAGATACGCAGTATTTT
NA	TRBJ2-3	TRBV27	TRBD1	CASSWRGGLRADTQYF	TGTGCCAGCAGTTGGAGAGGGGGCCTGAGGGCAGATACGCAGTATTTT
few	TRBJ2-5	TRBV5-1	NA	CASSTGNQETQYF	TGCGCCAGCAGTACGGGCAACCAAGAGACCCAGTACTTC
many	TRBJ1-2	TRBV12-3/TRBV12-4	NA	CASSFSTYGYTF	TGTGCCAGCAGTTTTAGTACCTATGGCTACACCTTC
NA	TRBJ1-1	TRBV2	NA	CASRRDISTEAFF	TGTGCCAGCAGGAGGGACATTAGCACTGAAGCTTTCTTT
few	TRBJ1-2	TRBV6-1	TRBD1	CASGQGTNYGYTF	TGTGCCAGCGGACAGGGGACGAACTATGGCTACACCTTC
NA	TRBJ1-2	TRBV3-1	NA	CASSHLGTLTQRGGYTF	TGTGCCAGCAGCCACCTCGGGACATTAACCCAACGGGGAGGCTACACCTTC
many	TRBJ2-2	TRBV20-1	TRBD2	CSAQTQRETGELFF	TGCAGTGCCCAGACCCAGCGGGAAACCGGGGAGCTGTTTTTT
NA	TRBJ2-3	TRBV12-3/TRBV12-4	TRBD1	CASSSGDRGTDTQYF	TGTGCCAGCAGTTCGGGGGACAGGGGCACAGATACGCAGTATTTT
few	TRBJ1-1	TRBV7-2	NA	CASSLGQIYEAFF	TGTGCCAGCAGCTTAGGTCAGATATACGAAGCTTTCTTT
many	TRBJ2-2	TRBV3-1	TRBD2	CASSRQRDLANTGELFF	TGTGCCAGCAGCCGCCAGCGGGACTTAGCGAACACCGGGGAGCTGTTTTTT
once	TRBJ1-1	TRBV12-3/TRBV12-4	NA	CASSLKGVNSEAFF	TGTGCCAGCAGTTTAAAGGGGGTGAACAGTGAAGCTTTCTTT
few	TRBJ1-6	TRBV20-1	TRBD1	CSAVGQGFSPLHF	TGCAGTGCGGTCGGACAGGGCTTCTCACCCCTCCACTTT
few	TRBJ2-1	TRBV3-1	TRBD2	CASSRGLAGLLEQFF	TGTGCCAGCAGCCGAGGACTAGCGGGGCTTCTTGAGCAGTTCTTC
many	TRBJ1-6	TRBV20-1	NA	CSARDRRDGNSPLHF	TGCAGTGCTAGAGATCGTAGGGATGGGAATTCACCCCTCCACTTT
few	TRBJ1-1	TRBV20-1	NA	CSASRQADTEAFF	TGCAGTGCTTCCCGACAGGCGGACACTGAAGCTTTCTTT
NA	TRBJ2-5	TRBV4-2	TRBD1	CASSPRAGGGETQYF	TGTGCCAGCAGCCCTAGGGCAGGGGGTGGCGAGACCCAGTACTTC
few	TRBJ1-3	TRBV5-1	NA	CASSLDLYGNTIYF	TGCGCCAGCAGTCTGGATCTATACGGAAACACCATATATTTT
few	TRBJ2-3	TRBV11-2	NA	CASSLFRSAASTDTQYF	TGTGCCAGCAGCTTATTCAGATCGGCGGCTAGCACAGATACGCAGTATTTT
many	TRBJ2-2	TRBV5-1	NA	CASTREADTGELFF	TGCGCCAGCACGAGGGAGGCAGACACCGGGGAGCTGTTTTTT
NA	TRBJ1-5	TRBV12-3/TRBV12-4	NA	CASSFSRGQPQHF	TGTGCCAGCAGTTTTTCCAGGGGCCAGCCCCAGCATTTT
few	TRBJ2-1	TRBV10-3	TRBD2	CATIRGDGGYNEQFF	TGTGCCACCATTAGAGGGGACGGGGGGTACAATGAGCAGTTCTTC
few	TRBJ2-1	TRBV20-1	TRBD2	CSASNPSGYNEQFF	TGCAGTGCTAGTAATCCTAGCGGCTACAATGAGCAGTTCTTC
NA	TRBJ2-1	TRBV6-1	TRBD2	CASSRTSGYSSYNEQFF	TGTGCCAGCAGCCGCACTAGCGGCTACAGCTCCTACAATGAGCAGTTCTTC
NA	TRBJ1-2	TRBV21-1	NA	CASSPRGAGALNYGYTF	TGTGCCAGCAGCCCCCGGGGGGCAGGGGCTCTTAACTATGGCTACACCTTC
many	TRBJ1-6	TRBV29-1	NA	CSVEDRRQGKKSPLHF	TGCAGCGTTGAAGATCGTCGCCAGGGAAAAAAATCACCCCTCCACTTT
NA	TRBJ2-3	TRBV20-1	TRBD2	CSAREAGGPSYF	TGCAGTGCTAGAGAAGCGGGAGGCCCTTCGTATTTT
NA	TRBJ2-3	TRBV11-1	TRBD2	CASSPYLELAGFTDTQYF	TGTGCCAGCAGCCCTTACTTGGAACTAGCGGGGTTCACAGATACGCAGTATTTT
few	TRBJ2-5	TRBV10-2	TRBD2	CASSPGGANGETQYF	TGCGCCAGCAGCCCCGGGGGGGCGAACGGGGAGACCCAGTACTTC
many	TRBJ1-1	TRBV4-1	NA	CASSQDHPPNTEAFF	TGCGCCAGCAGCCAAGATCACCCCCCGAACACTGAAGCTTTCTTT
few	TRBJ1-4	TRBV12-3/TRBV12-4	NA	CASRSGTSATNEKLFF	TGTGCCAGCAGGTCCGGGACTTCGGCAACTAATGAAAAACTGTTTTTT
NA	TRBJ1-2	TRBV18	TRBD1	CASSQGQGGGYTF	TGTGCCAGCTCACAAGGACAGGGTGGTGGCTACACCTTC